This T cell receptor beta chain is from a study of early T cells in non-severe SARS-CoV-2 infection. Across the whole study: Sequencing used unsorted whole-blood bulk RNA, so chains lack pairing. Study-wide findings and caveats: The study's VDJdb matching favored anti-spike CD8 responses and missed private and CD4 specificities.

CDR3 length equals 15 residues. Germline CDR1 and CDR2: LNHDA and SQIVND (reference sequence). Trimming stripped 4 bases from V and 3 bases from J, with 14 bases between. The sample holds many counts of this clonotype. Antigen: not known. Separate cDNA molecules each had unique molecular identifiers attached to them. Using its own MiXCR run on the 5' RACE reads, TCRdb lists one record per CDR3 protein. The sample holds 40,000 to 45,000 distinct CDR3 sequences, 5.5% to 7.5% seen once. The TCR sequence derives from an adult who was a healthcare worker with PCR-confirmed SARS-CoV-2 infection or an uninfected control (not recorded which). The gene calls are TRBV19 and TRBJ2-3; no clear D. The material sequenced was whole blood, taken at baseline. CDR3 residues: CASSTTLYRTDTQYF. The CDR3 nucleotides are TGTGCCAGTAGTACCACCCTTTATAGGACAGATACGCAGTATTTT.